This T cell receptor (beta chain) was recorded in a study of cytomegalovirus exposure and HLA in healthy donors. There were likely unrecorded immune exposures, though donors were nominally healthy when sampled. General study findings and limits: Presence/absence analyses took donor sequencing depth as roughly uniform. An observed cluster of highly shared sequence variants was recorded as a likely sequencing artifact.

The PCR contained 60 Vbeta and 13 Jbeta primers. TCRdb's table, derived via immunoSEQ multiplex PCR, lists solely in-frame clones and lacks some. The sample has under 200,000 clones, roughly 87% seen once. Trimming removed 6 bases from V and 4 bases from J, with 16 bases in between. Germline loops: CDR1 MNHNS, CDR2 SASEGT. This CDR3 spans 14 amino acids. This clone was seen only once. Its antigen is undetermined. Source material: PBMCs. The sequence was obtained from a woman in her 30s in good health and CMV-seronegative. This sequence joins TRBV6-1 and TRBJ2-7; tentatively, D is TRBD1 (5 bases). The CDR3 sequence: CASRVGPGMYEQYF. CDR3 in DNA: TGTGCCAGCAGGGTGGGGCCGGGTATGTACGAGCAGTACTTC.